Below are 30 T cell receptor beta chains sequenced from a single sample in a study of beta chain features in type 1 diabetes. Investigators reverse transcribed all isolated RNA, so they sequenced expressed TCRB transcripts. Profiling relied on immunoSEQ multiplex PCR, and the TCRdb table lists in-frame clones only, not all of them. The table lists approximately 250,000 clones, over 7.5% of them singletons, with just under 0.035% in the top ten. Material for sequencing was naive CD4+ T cells from blood. The source of these receptors is a woman aged 18 to 35 in good health.

This clone has just a few counts. V usage is TRBV5-1 and J usage is TRBJ2-7, with TRBD1 as a possible D gene (5 bases). CDR3 length: 16 residues. Per the germline V gene, CDR1 is SGHRS and CDR2 is YFSETQ. V lost 1 base and J lost 2, with 16 bases in between. The CDR3 region has the DNA TGCGCCAGCAGCTTGAGAGGCAGGGTTAGGACCTACGAGCAGTACTTC. This sequence encodes CASSLRGRVRTYEQYF.

The chain joins TRBV6-6 to TRBJ2-1; D is possibly TRBD2 (6 bases). This CDR3 has 13 amino acids. Germline CDR1 reads MNHNY; CDR2 reads SVGAGI (reference sequence). V was shortened by 8 bases and J by 4 bases, with 12 bases between the two germline ends. CDR3 residues: CASGGVRYNEQFF. The CDR3, as DNA: TGTGCCAGCGGCGGGGTGCGGTACAATGAGCAGTTCTTC.

This clone was picked up a small number of times. This sequence joins TRBV7-2 and TRBJ2-5, with TRBD2 matching over 8 bases. CDR3 size: 18 residues. Trimming removed 5 bases from V and 2 bases from J; junction bases left unmatched: 16. Germline V lookup: CDR1 SGHTA, CDR2 FQGNSA. DNA of the CDR3: TGTGCCAGCAGCCCCACGATCAGCGGGGGCCTGCGACAAGAGACCCAGTACTTC. This encodes CASSPTISGGLRQETQYF.

This clone was seen more than once but under ten times. The chain joins TRBV5-1 to TRBJ1-2; TRBD1 agrees at 11 bases. Trimming at V came to 3 bases and at J to 7 bases, leaving 8 bases not matched to a gene. Germline assignment: CDR1 SGHRS and CDR2 YFSETQ. The CDR3 loop spans 15 amino acids. CDR3 sequence: CASSSQGQGASGYTF. Written as DNA, the CDR3 is TGCGCCAGCAGCTCCCAAGGACAGGGGGCGAGTGGCTACACCTTC.

This clone has more than one count but fewer than ten. V gene TRBV5-1 combines with J gene TRBJ1-2; a weak D match, TRBD1 (5 bases). CDR1 and CDR2 (germline): SGHRS, YFSETQ. This CDR3 has 14 residues. Trimming left V 4 bases short and J 2 bases short, with 12 bases between. The CDR3 loop reads CASSTGAGNYGYTF. CDR3 DNA sequence: TGCGCCAGCAGCACAGGAGCAGGGAACTATGGCTACACCTTC.

The CDR3 region has the DNA TGTGCCAGCAGCTTAACCGGGACAGGGACGTACGAGCAGTACTTC. Translating gives CASSLTGTGTYEQYF. The chain is built from TRBV7-2 and TRBJ2-7; 9 nucleotides match TRBD1. V was clipped by 2 bases and J by 4 bases; unmatched bases: 6. The CDR3 contains 15 residues. The V gene's germline CDR1 is SGHTA and CDR2 FQGNSA.

This clone has ten or more counts. CDR3 loop: CSVVSGAGSYTF. The CDR3 nucleotides read TGCAGCGTTGTTTCAGGGGCCGGTAGCTACACCTTC. V and J are TRBV29-1 and TRBJ1-2; D is perhaps TRBD1 (6 bases). Germline V lookup: CDR1 SQVTM, CDR2 ANQGSEA. V lost 4 bases to trimming and J lost 9 bases, with 15 bases between them. The CDR3 runs to 12 residues. Based on the CDR3 plus reference TRBV29-1 and TRBJ1-2, the full variable domain is SAVISQKPSRDICQRGTSLTIQCQVDSQVTMMFWYRQQPGQSLTLIATANQGSEATYESGFVIDKFPISRPNLTFSTLTVSNMSPEDSSIYLCSVVSGAGSYTFGSGTRLTVV.

This clone has more than one count but fewer than ten. This chain connects TRBV14 to TRBJ1-1, with TRBD1 matching 8 bases. The junction had 8 bases not matched to a gene; V was cut back by 4 bases and J by 4 bases. CDR1 and CDR2 from the germline V gene are SGHDN and FVKESK. This CDR3 spans 15 amino acids. The CDR3 here is CASSLRTGSTTEAFF. In DNA, the CDR3 is TGTGCCAGCAGCCTTCGGACAGGGTCGACCACTGAAGCTTTCTTT.

The chain recombines TRBV2 with TRBJ1-1, with D unclear. V lost 4 bases and J lost 5, with 11 bases in between. CDR3 size: 13 residues. Germline values: CDR1 SNHLY, CDR2 FYNNEI. The CDR3 nucleotides read TGTGCCAGCAGTGGAGGTCCCCGGACTGAAGCTTTCTTT. It specifies CASSGGPRTEAFF.

This rearrangement joins TRBV30 to TRBJ2-1; 11 bases map to TRBD2. The CDR3 is 18 amino acids. Germline CDR1 is GTSNPN and CDR2 is SVGIG (reference sequence). V shed 8 bases, J shed 0 bases, and the junction held 15 bases outside the gene matches. CDR3 in DNA: TGTGCCACGTGGCTAGCGGGAGGCCGCATTACCTCCTACAATGAGCAGTTCTTC. It encodes CATWLAGGRITSYNEQFF.

This clone was seen more than once but under ten times. The rearrangement joins TRBV5-1 to TRBJ2-3, with 7 bases that match TRBD2. CDR3 size: 15 residues. Germline CDR1 SGHRS, CDR2 YFSETQ. Germline trimming cut 2 bases from V and 0 bases from J; bases unmatched to any gene: 3. CDR3 nucleotide sequence: TGCGCCAGCAGCTTCAGCGGGGTTAGCACAGATACGCAGTATTTT. Translated: CASSFSGVSTDTQYF.

V and J are TRBV19 and TRBJ2-7; D remains ambiguous. V shed 3 bases and J shed 3 bases, with 15 bases lying between them. CDR1 is LNHDA and CDR2 is SQIVND in the germline V gene (reference sequence). The CDR3 length is 15 residues. The CDR3 loop reads CASSIAGNFIYEQYF. The DNA for the CDR3 is TGTGCCAGTAGTATTGCAGGAAACTTTATCTACGAGCAGTACTTC.

CDR3 region: CASSEPTGGDTEAFF. CDR3 bases: TGTGCCAGCAGTGAACCCACAGGGGGCGACACTGAAGCTTTCTTT. V gene TRBV25-1 combines with J gene TRBJ1-1; 9 bases are shared with TRBD1. Losses at the gene ends were 2 bases for V and 3 bases for J; bases not matched to a gene: 4. The germline V gene has CDR1 MGHDK and CDR2 SYGVNS. CDR3 size: 15 residues.

This clone has a handful of counts. This sequence joins TRBV7-9 and TRBJ1-2; D not resolved. Looked up from germline, CDR1 is SEHNR and CDR2 is FQNEAQ (reference sequence). V lost 0 bases to trimming and J lost 8 bases, with 16 bases between them. The CDR3 is 15 amino acids. The CDR3 region is CASSLALKQASGYTF. The CDR3 bases are TGTGCCAGCAGCTTAGCGCTTAAGCAAGCTTCAGGCTACACCTTC. The full variable domain, its missing parts supplied by reference TRBV7-9 and TRBJ1-2, is DTGVSQNPRHKITKRGQNVTFRCDPISEHNRLYWYRQTLGQGPEFLTYFQNEAQLEKSRLLSDRFSAERPKGSFSTLEIQRTEQGDSAMYLCASSLALKQASGYTFGSGTRLTVV.

This clone showed up just a few times. The chain couples TRBV5-4 to TRBJ2-1; TRBD2 matches 10 bases. Germline V gene sequence: CDR1 SGHNT, CDR2 YYREEE (reference sequence). J lost 6 bases, V lost 2 bases, and 5 bases had no gene match. The CDR3 sequence is 15 residues long. The CDR3 is CASSLAGGPGNEQFF. The CDR3 bases are TGTGCCAGCAGCTTAGCGGGGGGGCCGGGCAATGAGCAGTTCTTC.

This clone occurred a few times. The chain couples TRBV2 to TRBJ2-1, with TRBD2 matching over 13 bases. The germline V gene has CDR1 SNHLY and CDR2 FYNNEI. The V gene end was trimmed by 6 bases and the J gene end by 7 bases; junction bases not matched to a gene: 3. The CDR3 is 14 amino acids. CDR3 in amino acids: CASRRTSGRNEQFF. CDR3 in DNA: TGTGCCAGCAGACGGACTAGCGGGAGAAATGAGCAGTTCTTC.

CDR3 sequence reads: CASSRTAGQGTETQYF. The CDR3 region has the DNA TGTGCCAGCAGTCGGACCGCGGGACAGGGAACCGAGACCCAGTACTTC. The chain is built from TRBV2 and TRBJ2-5, with TRBD1 matching over 9 bases. V lost 5 bases to trimming and J lost 5 bases; unmatched junction nucleotides: 12. The CDR3 extends over 16 amino acids. Germline V gene lookup returns CDR1 SNHLY and CDR2 FYNNEI.

In its sample, this clone was seen a few times. The rearrangement uses TRBV6-6 and TRBJ2-7; TRBD1 aligns across 8 bases. Germline V CDR1 and CDR2: MNHNY, SVGAGI (reference sequence). The CDR3 covers 15 residues. V dropped 5 bases and J dropped 9; count of bases not matched to a gene: 15. CDR3 loop: CASSTGTGPEGGQYF. The CDR3 nucleotides are TGTGCCAGCAGTACGGGGACAGGACCCGAGGGGGGGCAGTACTTC.

This rearrangement joins TRBV11-2 to TRBJ1-1; 7 bases match TRBD1. The trim removed 3 bases at V and 1 base at J, leaving 8 bases unmatched. Germline CDR1 is SGHAT and CDR2 is FQNNGV. The CDR3 covers 16 residues. CDR3 bases: TGTGCCAGCAGCTTGAGGGGGCTAAGGTCGAACACTGAAGCTTTCTTT. Translation: CASSLRGLRSNTEAFF. Filled out from reference TRBV11-2 and TRBJ1-1, the complete variable domain reads EAGVAQSPRYKIIEKRQSVAFWCNPISGHATLYWYQQILGQGPKLLIQFQNNGVVDDSQLPKDRFSAERLKGVDSTLKIQPAKLEDSAVYLCASSLRGLRSNTEAFFGQGTRLTVV.

The table lists this clone with a few counts. This chain links TRBV27 with TRBJ2-2; TRBD1 is a possible D gene (6 bases). V lost 2 bases, J lost 4 bases, and 11 bases lay in between. This CDR3 is built from 15 residues. The germline gives CDR1 MNHEY, CDR2 SMNVEV (reference sequence). CDR3 protein: CASSLTGPPTGELFF. For the CDR3, the DNA is TGTGCCAGCAGTTTAACAGGGCCCCCCACCGGGGAGCTGTTTTTT.

The chain has TRBV18 and TRBJ1-4; D is unresolved. CDR1 is KGHSH, CDR2 LQKENI, per germline. V was clipped by 3 bases and J by 8 bases, with 10 bases between them. The CDR3 has 13 residues. The CDR3 nucleotides are TGTGCCAGCTCACCTGTAGCCCTCGAAAAACTGTTTTTT. It codes for CASSPVALEKLFF.

The rearrangement uses TRBV2 and TRBJ2-1; TRBD2 agrees at 12 bases. CDR1 and CDR2 (germline): SNHLY, FYNNEI. This CDR3 contains 16 residues. The junction had 3 bases not matched to a gene; V was cut back by 4 bases and J by 2 bases. The CDR3 bases are TGTGCCAGCAGTGGGACTAGCGGGATCACCTACAATGAGCAGTTCTTC. Translated, it gives CASSGTSGITYNEQFF.

This clone has only a few counts. This chain links TRBV11-1 with TRBJ2-7, with D possibly matching TRBD1 (5 bases). CDR3 length equals 13 residues. V lost 5 bases and J 2 bases, leaving 10 bases between the germline ends. Per the germline V gene, CDR1 is SGHAT and CDR2 is FQDESV (reference sequence). Here the CDR3 reads CASSPGQAYEQYF. The CDR3 coding sequence is TGTGCCAGCAGCCCAGGACAAGCCTACGAGCAGTACTTC.

This clone was counted only a few times. The identical CDR3 is also encoded by other nucleotide sequences in the sample. The J gene is TRBJ2-7, the V gene TRBV30, with D hard to call. The V end lost 0 bases, the J end lost 5 bases, and 5 bases lay between the germline ends. The CDR3 spans 11 residues. Looked up from germline, CDR1 is GTSNPN and CDR2 is SVGIG (reference sequence). The CDR3, as DNA: TGTGCCTGGAGTGTACTGAACGAGCAGTACTTC. Protein sequence: CAWSVLNEQYF.

As regards this clone: Other nucleotide sequences in the sample specify the same CDR3. CDR3: CASRDRGYGYTF. DNA for the CDR3: TGTGCCAGCAGAGACAGGGGGTATGGCTACACCTTC. This chain joins TRBV25-1 and TRBJ1-2; 9 bases are a match to TRBD1. CDR1 and CDR2 from the germline V gene are MGHDK and SYGVNS. CDR3 size: 12 residues. The V gene end was trimmed by 6 bases and the J gene end by 5 bases; junction bases not matched to a gene: 1.

This chain uses TRBV7-2 with TRBJ1-5, with D possibly matching TRBD1 (5 bases). This CDR3 spans 14 amino acids. Trimming pared 5 bases from V and 2 bases from J, leaving 10 bases between. CDR1 and CDR2 from the germline V gene are SGHTA and FQGNSA. The CDR3 protein is CASSPAGGNQPQHF. DNA for the CDR3: TGTGCCAGCAGCCCAGCGGGGGGCAATCAGCCCCAGCATTTT.

This clone has more than one count but fewer than ten. This sequence joins TRBV29-1 and TRBJ1-2, with a possible D match to TRBD1 (6 bases). CDR3 length: 12 residues. Germline V gene lookup returns CDR1 SQVTM and CDR2 ANQGSEA. V lost 7 bases to trimming and J lost 1 base, with 10 bases between them. The DNA of the CDR3 is TGCAGCGCCCCGGACAGTAACTATGGCTACACCTTC. The encoded protein is CSAPDSNYGYTF. Complete variable domain (other parts from reference TRBV29-1 and TRBJ1-2): SAVISQKPSRDICQRGTSLTIQCQVDSQVTMMFWYRQQPGQSLTLIATANQGSEATYESGFVIDKFPISRPNLTFSTLTVSNMSPEDSSIYLCSAPDSNYGYTFGSGTRLTVV.

V and J are TRBV14 and TRBJ2-1; 13 bases match TRBD2. The CDR3 sequence is 15 residues long. After removal of 4 bases from V and 7 bases from J, the junction contained 4 bases not matched to a gene. Germline values: CDR1 SGHDN, CDR2 FVKESK. In DNA, the CDR3 is TGTGCCAGCAGCCGGACTAGCGGGAGTTATAATGAGCAGTTCTTC. Translating it yields CASSRTSGSYNEQFF.

This clone was seen more than once but under ten times. CDR3 DNA sequence: TGCGCCAGCAGCGTACAGATTCACTACGAGCAGTACTTC. It specifies CASSVQIHYEQYF. This chain uses TRBV5-1 with TRBJ2-7; unclear D gene. The CDR3 length is 13 residues. V lost 4 bases and J 3 bases, leaving 11 bases between the germline ends. Germline V CDR1 and CDR2: SGHRS, YFSETQ.

This chain links TRBV28 with TRBJ2-7; 7 nucleotides agree with TRBD2. In germline, CDR1 is MDHEN, CDR2 SYDVKM. J was trimmed by 2 bases and V by 5 bases; bases with no gene match: 21. The CDR3 contains 19 residues. CDR3 amino acids: CASSPREMTRAGNTYEQYF. CDR3 DNA: TGTGCCAGCAGTCCCCGTGAAATGACTAGAGCGGGGAACACCTACGAGCAGTACTTC.